The present T cell receptor (beta chain) was sequenced within a study of cytomegalovirus exposure and HLA in healthy donors. Broader study findings: V- and J-gene trimming of TCR beta was linked (in a later analysis) to a missense DCLRE1C variant.

As for this clone: What it binds is not known.

PCR was performed using 60 Vbeta and 13 Jbeta primers. The repertoire was sequenced with immunoSEQ multiplex PCR; TCRdb's copy has only in-frame clones and lacks some. The profile shows 150,000 to 200,000 clones, roughly 80% of them singletons. Germline assignment: CDR1 GTSNPN and CDR2 SVGIG (reference sequence). V shed 7 bases, J shed 3 bases, and the junction held 20 bases outside the gene matches. CDR3 length equals 18 residues. Despite likely unrecorded immune exposures, the donors were nominally healthy at the time of sampling. The source is a girl aged 5-17 years in good health and CMV-seropositive. The V and J genes are TRBV30 and TRBJ1-3, with 8 nucleotides matching TRBD1. Sequencing input: PBMCs. In DNA, the CDR3 is TGTGCCTACACGCCCTCGCAAGGACAGGGAAGGATTGGAAACACCATATATTTT. Translating gives CAYTPSQGQGRIGNTIYF.